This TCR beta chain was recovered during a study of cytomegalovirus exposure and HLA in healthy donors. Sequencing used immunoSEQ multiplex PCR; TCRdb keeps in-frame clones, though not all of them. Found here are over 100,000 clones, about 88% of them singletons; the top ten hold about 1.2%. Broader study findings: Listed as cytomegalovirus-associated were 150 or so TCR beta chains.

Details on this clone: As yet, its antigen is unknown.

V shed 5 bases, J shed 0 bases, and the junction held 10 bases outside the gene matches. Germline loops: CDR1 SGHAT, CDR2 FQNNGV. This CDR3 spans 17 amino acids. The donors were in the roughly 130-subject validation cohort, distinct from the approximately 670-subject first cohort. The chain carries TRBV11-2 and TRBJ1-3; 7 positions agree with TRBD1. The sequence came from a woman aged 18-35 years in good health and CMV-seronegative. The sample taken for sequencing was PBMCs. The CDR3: CASSPRTGILSGNTIYF. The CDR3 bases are TGTGCCAGCAGCCCCCGGACAGGCATCCTCTCTGGAAACACCATATATTTT.